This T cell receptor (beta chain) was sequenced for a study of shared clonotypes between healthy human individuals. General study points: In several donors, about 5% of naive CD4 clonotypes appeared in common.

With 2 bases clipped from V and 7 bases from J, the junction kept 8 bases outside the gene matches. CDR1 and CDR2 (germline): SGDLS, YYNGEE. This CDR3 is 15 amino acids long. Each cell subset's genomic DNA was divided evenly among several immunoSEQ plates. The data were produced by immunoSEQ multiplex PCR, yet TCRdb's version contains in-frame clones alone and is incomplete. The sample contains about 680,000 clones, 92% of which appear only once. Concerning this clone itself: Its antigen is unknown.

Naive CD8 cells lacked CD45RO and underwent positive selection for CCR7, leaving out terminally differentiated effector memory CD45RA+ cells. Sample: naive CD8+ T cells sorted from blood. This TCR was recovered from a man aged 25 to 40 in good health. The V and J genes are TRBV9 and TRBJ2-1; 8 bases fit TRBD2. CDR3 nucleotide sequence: TGTGCCAGCAGCGTCTCCAGCGGGAGTGGTAATGAGCAGTTCTTC. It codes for CASSVSSGSGNEQFF.